The sample holds many counts of the clone carrying this T cell receptor beta chain. This specimen comes from a study of neurological immune-mediated disorders. Germline V gene lookup returns CDR1 DFQATT and CDR2 SNEGSKA (reference sequence). V trimming: 2 bases; J trimming: 4 bases; junction bases outside the gene matches: 5. CDR3 length: 15 residues. Over 170 million TCR-beta sequences (from 15-18 subjects) were yielded by each sequencing run. One entry per CDR3 protein results from TCRdb running MiXCR on the 5' RACE reads. This table has tens of thousands of distinct CDR3 sequences, about 12% appearing once.

The clonotype originates from a female donor in good health. The specimen sequenced was PBMCs. The chain employs TRBV20-1 and TRBJ2-7; 13 bases agree with TRBD2. The chain's CDR3 is CSARILAGGRYEQYF. The DNA for the CDR3 is TGCAGTGCTAGAATACTAGCGGGGGGGAGGTACGAGCAGTACTTC.